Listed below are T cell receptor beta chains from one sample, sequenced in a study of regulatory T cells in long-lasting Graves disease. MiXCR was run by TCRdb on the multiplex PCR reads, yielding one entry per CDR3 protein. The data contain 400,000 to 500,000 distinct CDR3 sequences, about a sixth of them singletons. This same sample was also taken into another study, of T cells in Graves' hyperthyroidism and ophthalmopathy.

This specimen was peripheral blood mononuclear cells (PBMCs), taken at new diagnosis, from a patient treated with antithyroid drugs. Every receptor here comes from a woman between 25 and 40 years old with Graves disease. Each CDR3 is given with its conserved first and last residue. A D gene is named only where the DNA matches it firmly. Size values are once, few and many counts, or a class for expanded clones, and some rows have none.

CDR3 DNA: TGTGCCTGGAGTGGCCTGACTAGCGGGAACTCTAGCGGGGAGCTGTTTTTT
CDR3 protein: CAWSGLTSGNSSGELFF
V gene: TRBV30
D gene: TRBD2
clone size: many
J gene: TRBJ2-2

CDR3 DNA: TGTGCCAGCAGTTCGACCTTGGAGGTCCGCCCCGCCTCTGGTTCCACCCCCTATGAGCAGTACTTC
CDR3 protein: CASSSTLEVRPASGSTPYEQYF
V gene: TRBV28
D gene: NA
clone size: many
J gene: TRBJ2-7

CDR3 DNA: TGTGCCACCAGTGACCCTACTAGCGGGAGTTACAATGAGCAGTTCTTC
CDR3 protein: CATSDPTSGSYNEQFF
V gene: TRBV24-1
D gene: TRBD2
clone size: NA
J gene: TRBJ2-1

CDR3 DNA: TGTGCCAGCATACCGGCGTGGGGTACTGGGTTCTTC
CDR3 protein: CASIPAWGTGFF
V gene: TRBV6-1
D gene: NA
clone size: many
J gene: TRBJ2-1

CDR3 DNA: TGCGCCAGCAGCTTGTGGCTAGCGGACCAGAGGGAGCAGTACTTC
CDR3 protein: CASSLWLADQREQYF
V gene: TRBV5-1
D gene: TRBD2
clone size: many
J gene: TRBJ2-7

CDR3 DNA: TGCGCCAGCAGCTTACAGGGGGCACGGGTAGATACGCAGTATTTT
CDR3 protein: CASSLQGARVDTQYF
V gene: TRBV5-1
D gene: TRBD1
clone size: many
J gene: TRBJ2-3

CDR3 DNA: TGTGCCAGCAGCAAAGGCGCATCATCAAAAGAGACCCAGTACTTC
CDR3 protein: CASSKGASSKETQYF
V gene: TRBV27
D gene: NA
clone size: many
J gene: TRBJ2-5

CDR3 DNA: TGTGCCAGCAGCCCCCGGAGCGGGAGGGCCTACAATGAGCAGTTCTTC
CDR3 protein: CASSPRSGRAYNEQFF
V gene: TRBV9
D gene: TRBD2
clone size: few
J gene: TRBJ2-1

CDR3 DNA: TGCGCCAGCAGCGGGGGACAGCCCGGGGGGCCCCAGCATTTT
CDR3 protein: CASSGGQPGGPQHF
V gene: TRBV5-1
D gene: TRBD1
clone size: many
J gene: TRBJ1-5

CDR3 DNA: TGTGCCAGCAGCTCTCCGGGACAGAACACAGATACGCAGTATTTT
CDR3 protein: CASSSPGQNTDTQYF
V gene: TRBV5-4
D gene: TRBD1
clone size: many
J gene: TRBJ2-3

CDR3 DNA: TGTGCCAGCAGTGGATCTACGGGAGTGGGCAATGAGCAGTTCTTC
CDR3 protein: CASSGSTGVGNEQFF
V gene: TRBV2
D gene: NA
clone size: many
J gene: TRBJ2-1

CDR3 DNA: TGTGCCAGCAGCCAAAATCCGGGACCGGGAGGCTACGAGCAGTACTTC
CDR3 protein: CASSQNPGPGGYEQYF
V gene: TRBV3-1
D gene: TRBD2
clone size: many
J gene: TRBJ2-7

CDR3 DNA: TGCAGTGCCCCGCGAGCGGGAGAAGAGACCCAGTACTTC
CDR3 protein: CSAPRAGEETQYF
V gene: TRBV20-1
D gene: TRBD2
clone size: few
J gene: TRBJ2-5

CDR3 DNA: TGTGCCAGCTTCGGGACTAGTCTCAACGAGCAGTACTTC
CDR3 protein: CASFGTSLNEQYF
V gene: TRBV2
D gene: TRBD2
clone size: many
J gene: TRBJ2-7

CDR3 DNA: TGTGCCTTGAATCGACAGGGAAGTACAGATACGCAGTATTTT
CDR3 protein: CALNRQGSTDTQYF
V gene: TRBV30
D gene: TRBD1
clone size: few
J gene: TRBJ2-3

CDR3 DNA: TGCAGTGCTACCCCTGAGGTAGCCTACGAGCAGTACTTC
CDR3 protein: CSATPEVAYEQYF
V gene: TRBV20-1
D gene: NA
clone size: many
J gene: TRBJ2-7

CDR3 DNA: TGTGCCAGTAGTAAGTGGGGGACAGGCTCGACTGAAGCTTTCTTT
CDR3 protein: CASSKWGTGSTEAFF
V gene: TRBV19
D gene: TRBD1
clone size: few
J gene: TRBJ1-1

CDR3 DNA: TGTGCCAGCAGGGTTCGAACAGGTGGCTCCTACAATGAGCAGTTCTTC
CDR3 protein: CASRVRTGGSYNEQFF
V gene: TRBV6-1
D gene: NA
clone size: NA
J gene: TRBJ2-1

CDR3 DNA: TGTGCCGGTGGGGGCCGGCATAATGAAAAACTGTTTTTT
CDR3 protein: CAGGGRHNEKLFF
V gene: TRBV30
D gene: NA
clone size: many
J gene: TRBJ1-4

CDR3 DNA: TGTGCCACCGGAAATATCGGCAGCGAAGAGACCCAGTACTTC
CDR3 protein: CATGNIGSEETQYF
V gene: TRBV6-1
D gene: NA
clone size: many
J gene: TRBJ2-5

CDR3 DNA: TGCAGTGCTGTTAGCGGGCTTCAGGTATTGGATGAGCAGTTCTTC
CDR3 protein: CSAVSGLQVLDEQFF
V gene: TRBV20-1
D gene: TRBD2
clone size: many
J gene: TRBJ2-1

CDR3 DNA: TGTGCCAGTAGTGTGGCGGCCCTAGGGGGTGAGCAGTTCTTC
CDR3 protein: CASSVAALGGEQFF
V gene: TRBV19
D gene: NA
clone size: few
J gene: TRBJ2-1

CDR3 DNA: TGTGCCACTAGTGAGTTGGTCGACACCATATATTTT
CDR3 protein: CATSELVDTIYF
V gene: TRBV6-1
D gene: NA
clone size: many
J gene: TRBJ1-3

CDR3 DNA: TGTGCCAGCAGGGAGACTAGCGGAGGGGAGACCCAGTACTTC
CDR3 protein: CASRETSGGETQYF
V gene: TRBV12-3/TRBV12-4
D gene: TRBD2
clone size: many
J gene: TRBJ2-5

CDR3 DNA: TGTGCCAGCAGCCGGGACACCGGCCCCTACGAGCAGTACTTC
CDR3 protein: CASSRDTGPYEQYF
V gene: TRBV3-1
D gene: NA
clone size: many
J gene: TRBJ2-7

CDR3 DNA: TGCGCCAGCAGCCAAGGTTGGTTGAGTCCCACAGATACGCAGTATTTT
CDR3 protein: CASSQGWLSPTDTQYF
V gene: TRBV4-3
D gene: NA
clone size: few
J gene: TRBJ2-3

CDR3 DNA: TGTGCCATCAGTGGGAAGGGCGGCAGGGCCTACGAGCAGTACTTC
CDR3 protein: CAISGKGGRAYEQYF
V gene: TRBV10-3
D gene: NA
clone size: many
J gene: TRBJ2-7

CDR3 DNA: TGTGCCAGCTCACTTGGACTAGCGCCTACCACAGATACGCAGTATTTT
CDR3 protein: CASSLGLAPTTDTQYF
V gene: TRBV18
D gene: TRBD2
clone size: few
J gene: TRBJ2-3

CDR3 DNA: TGCAGTGCTAGCCCCATAGTAGTCGATGAGCAGTTCTTC
CDR3 protein: CSASPIVVDEQFF
V gene: TRBV20-1
D gene: NA
clone size: many
J gene: TRBJ2-1

CDR3 DNA: TGTGCCACCCGGACGGGGGGCCTGATCTCCTACGAGCAGTACTTC
CDR3 protein: CATRTGGLISYEQYF
V gene: TRBV28
D gene: NA
clone size: many
J gene: TRBJ2-7

CDR3 DNA: TGTGCCAGCAGCTTAGTTTCGGCGCTTGGAGAAAAACTGTTTTTT
CDR3 protein: CASSLVSALGEKLFF
V gene: TRBV11-2
D gene: NA
clone size: many
J gene: TRBJ1-4

CDR3 DNA: TGTGCCACCAGCAGTTATAGCGGGATGGGTGAGCAGTTCTTC
CDR3 protein: CATSSYSGMGEQFF
V gene: TRBV15
D gene: TRBD2
clone size: few
J gene: TRBJ2-1

CDR3 DNA: TGTGCCACCAGCAGAGTTGGGGGCGGGAGCTCCTACAATGAGCAGTTCTTC
CDR3 protein: CATSRVGGGSSYNEQFF
V gene: TRBV15
D gene: NA
clone size: NA
J gene: TRBJ2-1

CDR3 DNA: TGTGCCTGGAGTCTTGGCGCACGGGCCCAGTACTTC
CDR3 protein: CAWSLGARAQYF
V gene: TRBV30
D gene: NA
clone size: many
J gene: TRBJ2-5

CDR3 DNA: TGTGCCAGTCAAAGGGACAGCAGCAATCAGCCCCAGCATTTT
CDR3 protein: CASQRDSSNQPQHF
V gene: TRBV6-1
D gene: TRBD1
clone size: many
J gene: TRBJ1-5

CDR3 DNA: TGTGCCAGCAGCTTACTAGCGGGAGGGCCTCACTTC
CDR3 protein: CASSLLAGGPHF
V gene: TRBV5-6
D gene: TRBD2
clone size: NA
J gene: TRBJ2-7

CDR3 DNA: TGTGCCACCAGCAGAGATCTTACTGTCTACGAGCAGTACTTC
CDR3 protein: CATSRDLTVYEQYF
V gene: TRBV15
D gene: NA
clone size: many
J gene: TRBJ2-7

CDR3 DNA: TGTGCCAGCAGCTTAGTGGCCAGGGGGCATGAAAAACTGTTTTTT
CDR3 protein: CASSLVARGHEKLFF
V gene: TRBV11-2
D gene: TRBD1
clone size: many
J gene: TRBJ1-4

CDR3 DNA: TGTGCCAGCAGCTTAGAGGTTTCCGAGCAGTACTTC
CDR3 protein: CASSLEVSEQYF
V gene: TRBV11-2
D gene: NA
clone size: many
J gene: TRBJ2-7

CDR3 DNA: TGCAGTGCCCCGAACTTGGGACAGGGTAATGAAAAACTGTTTTTT
CDR3 protein: CSAPNLGQGNEKLFF
V gene: TRBV20-1
D gene: TRBD1
clone size: few
J gene: TRBJ1-4

CDR3 DNA: TGTGCCAGCAGTTTGGGGACAGTTACATCGGGGACCCAGTACTTC
CDR3 protein: CASSLGTVTSGTQYF
V gene: TRBV28
D gene: TRBD1
clone size: NA
J gene: TRBJ2-5

CDR3 DNA: TGTGCCAGCTCACCCGACAGGGCCTATGGCTACACCTTC
CDR3 protein: CASSPDRAYGYTF
V gene: TRBV18
D gene: TRBD1
clone size: many
J gene: TRBJ1-2

CDR3 DNA: TGTGCCAGTAGTCCGACTAGCAGGGCGGGGGGGGAGCAGTTCTTC
CDR3 protein: CASSPTSRAGGEQFF
V gene: TRBV19
D gene: TRBD2
clone size: few
J gene: TRBJ2-1

CDR3 DNA: TGTGTCAGCAGTTATGGGGTCCGTCACGAGCAGTACTTC
CDR3 protein: CVSSYGVRHEQYF
V gene: TRBV5-4
D gene: NA
clone size: many
J gene: TRBJ2-7

CDR3 DNA: TGTGCCAGCAGTTTCAGAGCGGGAGGCACCTTGGGGGAGACCCAGTACTTC
CDR3 protein: CASSFRAGGTLGETQYF
V gene: TRBV28
D gene: TRBD2
clone size: NA
J gene: TRBJ2-5